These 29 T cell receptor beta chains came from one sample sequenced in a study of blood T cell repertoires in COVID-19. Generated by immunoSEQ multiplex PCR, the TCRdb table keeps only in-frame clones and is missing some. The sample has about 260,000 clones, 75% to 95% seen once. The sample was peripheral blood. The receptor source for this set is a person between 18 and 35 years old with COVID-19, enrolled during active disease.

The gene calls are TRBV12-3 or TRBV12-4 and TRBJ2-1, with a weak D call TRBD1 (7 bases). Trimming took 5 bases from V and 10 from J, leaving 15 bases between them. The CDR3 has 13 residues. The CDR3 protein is CASSPTGAGEQFF. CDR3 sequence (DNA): TGTGCCAGCAGTCCAACAGGGGCGGGGGAGCAGTTCTTC.

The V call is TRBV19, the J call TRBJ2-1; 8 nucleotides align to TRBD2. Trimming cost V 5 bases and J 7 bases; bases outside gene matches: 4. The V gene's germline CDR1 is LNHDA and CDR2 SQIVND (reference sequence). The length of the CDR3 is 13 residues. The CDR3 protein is CASSSSGGNEQFF. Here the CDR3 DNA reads TGTGCCAGTAGTTCTTCGGGGGGGAATGAGCAGTTCTTC.

The CDR3 protein is CSVQGDSNQPQHF. The CDR3 region has the DNA TGCAGCGTCCAGGGGGATAGCAATCAGCCCCAGCATTTT. The chain has TRBV29-1 and TRBJ1-5, with TRBD1 matching over 7 bases. The CDR3 spans 13 residues. Germline CDR1 reads SQVTM; CDR2 reads ANQGSEA. V was clipped by 6 bases and J by 0 bases; unmatched bases: 2.

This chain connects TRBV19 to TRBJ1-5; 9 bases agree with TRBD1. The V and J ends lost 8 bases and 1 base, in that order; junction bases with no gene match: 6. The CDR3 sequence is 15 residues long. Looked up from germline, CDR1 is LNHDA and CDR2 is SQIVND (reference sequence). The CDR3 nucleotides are TGTGCCAGTCATACCGGGACAGGGAGCAATCAGCCCCAGCATTTT. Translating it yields CASHTGTGSNQPQHF.

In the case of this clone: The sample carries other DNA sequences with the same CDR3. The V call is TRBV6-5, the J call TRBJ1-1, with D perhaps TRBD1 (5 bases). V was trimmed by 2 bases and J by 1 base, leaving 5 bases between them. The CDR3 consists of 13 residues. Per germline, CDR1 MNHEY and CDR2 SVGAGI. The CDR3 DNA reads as TGTGCCAGCAGTTACAGGGGGAACACTGAAGCTTTCTTT. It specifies CASSYRGNTEAFF.

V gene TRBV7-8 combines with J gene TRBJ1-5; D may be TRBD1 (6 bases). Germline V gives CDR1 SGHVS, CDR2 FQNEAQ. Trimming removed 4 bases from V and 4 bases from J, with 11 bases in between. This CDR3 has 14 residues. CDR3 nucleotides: TGTGCCAGCAGCTCGTTTACAGGGAATCAGCCCCAGCATTTT. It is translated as CASSSFTGNQPQHF.

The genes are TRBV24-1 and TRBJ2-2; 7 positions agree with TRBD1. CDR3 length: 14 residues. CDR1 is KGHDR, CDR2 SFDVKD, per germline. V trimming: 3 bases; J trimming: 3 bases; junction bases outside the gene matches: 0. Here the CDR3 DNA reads TGTGCCACCAGTGATGACAGGGACACCGGGGAGCTGTTTTTT. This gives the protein CATSDDRDTGELFF.

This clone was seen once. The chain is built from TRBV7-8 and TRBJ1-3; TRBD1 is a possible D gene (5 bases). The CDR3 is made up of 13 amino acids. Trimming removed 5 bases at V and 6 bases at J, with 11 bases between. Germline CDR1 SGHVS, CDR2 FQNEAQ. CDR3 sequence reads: CASSTGHLNTIYF. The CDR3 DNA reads TGTGCCAGCAGCACAGGACACTTAAACACCATATATTTT.

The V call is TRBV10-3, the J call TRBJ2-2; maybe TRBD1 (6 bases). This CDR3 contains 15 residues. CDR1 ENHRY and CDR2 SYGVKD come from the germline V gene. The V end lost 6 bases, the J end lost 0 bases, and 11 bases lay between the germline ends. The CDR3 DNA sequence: TGTGCCATCAGGCCGGGACATCCGAACACCGGGGAGCTGTTTTTT. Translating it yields CAIRPGHPNTGELFF.

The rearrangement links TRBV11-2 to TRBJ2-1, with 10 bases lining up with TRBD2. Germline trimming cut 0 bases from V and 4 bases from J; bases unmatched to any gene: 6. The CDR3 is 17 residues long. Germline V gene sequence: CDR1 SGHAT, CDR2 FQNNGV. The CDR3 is CASSLERASGRYNEQFF. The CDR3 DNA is TGTGCCAGCAGCTTAGAAAGGGCTAGCGGGAGATACAATGAGCAGTTCTTC.

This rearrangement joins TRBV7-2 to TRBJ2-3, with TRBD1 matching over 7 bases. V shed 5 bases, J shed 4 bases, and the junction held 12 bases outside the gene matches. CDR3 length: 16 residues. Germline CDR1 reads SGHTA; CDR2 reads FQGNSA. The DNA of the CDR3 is TGTGCCAGCAGCCTTGGGGGAAGGGGGCGCGCAGATACGCAGTATTTT. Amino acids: CASSLGGRGRADTQYF.

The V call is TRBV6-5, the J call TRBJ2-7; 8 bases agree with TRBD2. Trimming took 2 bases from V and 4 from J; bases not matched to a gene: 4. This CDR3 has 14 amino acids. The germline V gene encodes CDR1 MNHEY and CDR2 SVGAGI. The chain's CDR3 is CASSYISGTYEQYF. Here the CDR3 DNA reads TGTGCCAGCAGTTACATTAGCGGGACGTACGAGCAGTACTTC.

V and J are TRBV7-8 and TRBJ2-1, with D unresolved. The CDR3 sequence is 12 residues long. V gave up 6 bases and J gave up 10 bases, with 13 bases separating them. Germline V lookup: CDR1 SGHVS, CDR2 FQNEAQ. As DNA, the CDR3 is TGTGCCAGCAGTCTCTCAGGTTACGAGCAGTTCTTC. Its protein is CASSLSGYEQFF.

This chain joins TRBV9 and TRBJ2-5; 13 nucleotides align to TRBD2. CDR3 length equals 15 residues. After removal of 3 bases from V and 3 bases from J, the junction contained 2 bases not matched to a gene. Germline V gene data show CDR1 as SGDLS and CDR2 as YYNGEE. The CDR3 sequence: CASSGGTSGKETQYF. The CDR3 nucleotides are TGTGCCAGCAGCGGAGGGACTAGCGGGAAAGAGACCCAGTACTTC. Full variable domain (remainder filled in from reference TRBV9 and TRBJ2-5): DSGVTQTPKHLITATGQRVTLRCSPRSGDLSVYWYQQSLDQGLQFLIQYYNGEERAKGNILERFSAQQFPDLHSELNLSSLELGDSALYFCASSGGTSGKETQYFGPGTRLLVL.

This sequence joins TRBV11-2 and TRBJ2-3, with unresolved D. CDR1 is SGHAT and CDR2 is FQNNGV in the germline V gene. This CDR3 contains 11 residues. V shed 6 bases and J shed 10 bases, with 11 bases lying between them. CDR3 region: CASSSQLAQYF. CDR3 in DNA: TGTGCCAGCAGTTCCCAACTGGCGCAGTATTTT.

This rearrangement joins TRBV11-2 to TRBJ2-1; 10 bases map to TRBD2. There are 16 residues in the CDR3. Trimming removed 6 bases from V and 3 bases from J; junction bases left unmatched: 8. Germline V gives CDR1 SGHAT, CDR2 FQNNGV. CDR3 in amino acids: CASRAIAGGGYNEQFF. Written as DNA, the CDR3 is TGTGCCAGCAGGGCTATAGCGGGAGGTGGCTACAATGAGCAGTTCTTC.

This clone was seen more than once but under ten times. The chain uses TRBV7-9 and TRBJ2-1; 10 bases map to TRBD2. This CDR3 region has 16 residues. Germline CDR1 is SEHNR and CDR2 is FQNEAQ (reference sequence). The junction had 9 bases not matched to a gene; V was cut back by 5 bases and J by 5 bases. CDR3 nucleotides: TGTGCCAGCAGCCCCCCATCTAGCGGGAGTCACAATGAGCAGTTCTTC. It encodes CASSPPSSGSHNEQFF.

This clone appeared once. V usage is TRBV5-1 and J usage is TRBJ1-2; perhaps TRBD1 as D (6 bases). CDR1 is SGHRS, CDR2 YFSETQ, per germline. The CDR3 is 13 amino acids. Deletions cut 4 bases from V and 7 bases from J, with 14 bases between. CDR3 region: CASSPGVESGYTF. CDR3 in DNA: TGCGCCAGCAGCCCAGGGGTAGAGAGTGGCTACACCTTC.

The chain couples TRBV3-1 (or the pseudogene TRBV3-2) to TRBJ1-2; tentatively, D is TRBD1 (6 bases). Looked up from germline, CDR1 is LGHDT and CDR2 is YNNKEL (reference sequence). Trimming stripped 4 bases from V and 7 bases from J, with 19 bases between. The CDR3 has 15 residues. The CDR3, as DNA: TGTGCCAGCAGCCTCCGGGACAAGTGGTTGAGTGGCTACACCTTC. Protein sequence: CASSLRDKWLSGYTF.

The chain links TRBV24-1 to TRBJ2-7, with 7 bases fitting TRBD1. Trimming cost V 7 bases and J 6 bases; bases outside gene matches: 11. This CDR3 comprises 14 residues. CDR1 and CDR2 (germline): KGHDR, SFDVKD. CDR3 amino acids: CATSHRDSGFEQYF. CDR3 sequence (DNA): TGTGCCACCAGCCACCGGGACAGCGGTTTCGAGCAGTACTTC.

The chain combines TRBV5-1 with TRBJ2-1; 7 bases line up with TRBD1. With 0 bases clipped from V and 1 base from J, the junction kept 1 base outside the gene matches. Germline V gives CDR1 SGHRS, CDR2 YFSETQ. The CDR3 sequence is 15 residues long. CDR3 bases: TGCGCCAGCAGCTTGGAGGGACAGTCCTACAATGAGCAGTTCTTC. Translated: CASSLEGQSYNEQFF.

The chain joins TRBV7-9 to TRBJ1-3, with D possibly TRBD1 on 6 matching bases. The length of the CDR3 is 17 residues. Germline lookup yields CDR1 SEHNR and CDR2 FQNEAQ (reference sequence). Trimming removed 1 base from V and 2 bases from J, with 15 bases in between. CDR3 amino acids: CASSLGGGGRPGNTIYF. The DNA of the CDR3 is TGTGCCAGCAGCTTAGGGGGCGGGGGCCGTCCTGGAAACACCATATATTTT. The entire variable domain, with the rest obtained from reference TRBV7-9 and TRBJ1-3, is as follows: DTGVSQNPRHKITKRGQNVTFRCDPISEHNRLYWYRQTLGQGPEFLTYFQNEAQLEKSRLLSDRFSAERPKGSFSTLEIQRTEQGDSAMYLCASSLGGGGRPGNTIYFGEGSWLTVV.

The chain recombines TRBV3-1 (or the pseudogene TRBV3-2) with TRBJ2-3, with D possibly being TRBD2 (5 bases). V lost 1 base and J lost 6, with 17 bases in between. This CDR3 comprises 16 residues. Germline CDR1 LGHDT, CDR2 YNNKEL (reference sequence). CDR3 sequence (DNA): TGTGCCAGCAGCCAAGGTTGGGGAACCCGGGGTGATACGCAGTATTTT. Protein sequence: CASSQGWGTRGDTQYF.

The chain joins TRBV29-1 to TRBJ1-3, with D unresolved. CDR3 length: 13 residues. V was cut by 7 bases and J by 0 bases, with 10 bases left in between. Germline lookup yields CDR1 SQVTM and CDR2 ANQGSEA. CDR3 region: CSALEFSGNTIYF. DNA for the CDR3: TGCAGCGCCCTGGAGTTCTCTGGAAACACCATATATTTT.

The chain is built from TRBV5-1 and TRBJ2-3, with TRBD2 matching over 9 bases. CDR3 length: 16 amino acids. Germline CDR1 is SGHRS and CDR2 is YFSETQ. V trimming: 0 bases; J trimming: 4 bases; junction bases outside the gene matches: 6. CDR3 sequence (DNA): TGCGCCAGCAGCTTGGAAGGTAGCGGGAGCTCAGATACGCAGTATTTT. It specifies CASSLEGSGSSDTQYF. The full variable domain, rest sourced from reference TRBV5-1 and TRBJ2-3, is KAGVTQTPRYLIKTRGQQVTLSCSPISGHRSVSWYQQTPGQGLQFLFEYFSETQRNKGNFPGRFSGRQFSNSRSEMNVSTLELGDSALYLCASSLEGSGSSDTQYFGPGTRLTVL.

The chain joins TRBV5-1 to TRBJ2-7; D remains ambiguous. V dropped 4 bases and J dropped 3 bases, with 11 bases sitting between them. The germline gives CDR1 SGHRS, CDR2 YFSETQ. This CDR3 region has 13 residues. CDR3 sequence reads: CASSTEEYYEQYF. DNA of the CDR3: TGCGCCAGCAGCACCGAGGAATACTACGAGCAGTACTTC.

The CDR3 loop is CASSHGQGVSGANVLTF. The CDR3 DNA is TGTGCCAGCAGCCACGGACAGGGAGTCTCTGGGGCCAACGTCCTGACTTTC. This chain joins TRBV5-4 and TRBJ2-6, with 8 bases that match TRBD1. V dropped 4 bases and J dropped 0; count of bases not matched to a gene: 6. Germline CDR1 is SGHNT and CDR2 is YYREEE (reference sequence). This CDR3 contains 17 residues.

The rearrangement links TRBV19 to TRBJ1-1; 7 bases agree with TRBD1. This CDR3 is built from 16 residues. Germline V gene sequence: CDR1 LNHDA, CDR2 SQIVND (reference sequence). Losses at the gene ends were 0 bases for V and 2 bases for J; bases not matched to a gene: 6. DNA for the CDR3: TGTGCCAGTAGTATAGATCTCAGGGACAGCAACACTGAAGCTTTCTTT. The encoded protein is CASSIDLRDSNTEAFF.

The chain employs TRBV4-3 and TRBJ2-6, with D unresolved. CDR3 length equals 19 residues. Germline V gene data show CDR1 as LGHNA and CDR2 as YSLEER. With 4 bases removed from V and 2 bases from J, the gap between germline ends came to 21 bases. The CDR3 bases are TGCGCCAGCAGCCCGCATCGGGTGAATAGCCTTCCTGGGGCCAACGTCCTGACTTTC. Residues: CASSPHRVNSLPGANVLTF.